This passage covers 16 T cell receptor beta chains from one sample sequenced in a study of blood T cells in healthy people across ages. Next came a second PCR, run for roughly 6 to 11 cycles, which used a sample-barcoded 5' primer along with a J-beta primer mix. TCRdb used MiXCR to reprocess the 5' RACE reads, holding one entry per CDR3 protein. The table has over 700,000 distinct CDR3 sequences, about 53% seen once. Specimen: blood. The receptors stem from an elderly man in good health.

This clonotype was seen only a few times. This rearrangement joins TRBV15 to TRBJ2-1; 10 nucleotides agree with TRBD2. This CDR3 spans 13 amino acids. V shed 5 bases, J shed 8 bases, and the junction held 3 bases outside the gene matches. Germline lookup yields CDR1 LNHNV and CDR2 YYDKDF (reference sequence). The CDR3, as DNA: TGTGCCACCAGCCCTAGCGGGAGAGATGAGCAGTTCTTC. Encoded protein: CATSPSGRDEQFF. Using reference TRBV15 and TRBJ2-1 for the parts outside the CDR3, the full variable domain is DAMVIQNPRYQVTQFGKPVTLSCSQTLNHNVMYWYQQKSSQAPKLLFHYYDKDFNNEADTPDNFQSRRPNTSFCFLDIRSPGLGDTAMYLCATSPSGRDEQFFGPGTRLTVL.

The gene calls are TRBV6-5 and TRBJ1-1, with TRBD1 matching over 8 bases. The CDR3 is 13 residues long. J lost 3 bases, V lost 7 bases, and 4 bases had no gene match. Germline values: CDR1 MNHEY, CDR2 SVGAGI. DNA of the CDR3: TGTGCCAGCACCCCGACAGGGGACACTGAAGCTTTCTTT. This translates into CASTPTGDTEAFF.

This clonotype turned up a few times. CDR3 sequence reads: CASSQVTGTGLTYEQYF. The CDR3, as DNA: TGCGCCAGCAGCCAGGTTACCGGGACAGGGCTAACCTACGAGCAGTACTTC. V is TRBV4-1 and J is TRBJ2-7, with 9 positions matching TRBD1. Germline V lookup: CDR1 MGHRA, CDR2 YSYEKL. V lost 3 bases to trimming and J lost 2 bases; unmatched junction nucleotides: 11. The length of the CDR3 is 17 residues.

A remark on this clonotype: A much larger clonotype is one base distant, so this may be a read error. This chain uses TRBV5-1 with TRBJ1-5; perhaps TRBD1 as D (5 bases). In germline, CDR1 is SGHRS, CDR2 YFSETQ. CDR3 length: 13 residues. CDR3 loop: CAGSRDVNQPQHF. CDR3 nucleotides: TGCGCCGGCAGCCGGGACGTAAATCAGCCCCAGCATTTT.

The rearrangement links TRBV12-3 or TRBV12-4 to TRBJ2-4; D is undetermined. V lost 2 bases and J 4 bases, leaving 9 bases between the germline ends. The CDR3 totals 14 residues. This CDR3 is CASSLMRSKNIQYF. DNA of the CDR3: TGTGCCAGCAGTTTAATGCGGTCAAAAAACATTCAGTACTTC.

CDR3 nucleotides: TGTGCCAGCAGCACTCGAGGGGATACGCAGTATTTT. It yields the protein CASSTRGDTQYF. This chain uses TRBV27 with TRBJ2-3, with D possibly being TRBD2 (5 bases). The germline CDR1 and CDR2 sequences are MNHEY and SMNVEV (reference sequence). This CDR3 has 12 residues. Trimming shortened V by 6 bases and J by 6 bases, and 10 bases separated the two germline ends.

CDR3 sequence reads: CASSQTSLDWYF. CDR3 DNA: TGTGCCAGCTCACAGACTAGCCTAGATTGGTACTTC. The chain employs TRBV18 and TRBJ2-5, with TRBD2 matching 7 bases. CDR3 size: 12 residues. Germline V gene lookup returns CDR1 KGHSH and CDR2 LQKENI. With V trimmed by 4 bases and J by 13 bases, 9 bases remained unmatched.

The genes are TRBV12-3 or TRBV12-4 and TRBJ2-3, with D unclear. The germline V and J ends were trimmed by 5 bases and 14 bases, with 20 bases remaining between them. The CDR3 consists of 13 residues. CDR3 nucleotides: TGTGCCAGCAGTCCCTCTGTCCACAGAGACGCGTATTTT. Encoded protein: CASSPSVHRDAYF.

The chain recombines TRBV7-2 with TRBJ2-1; D call uncertain. V lost 8 bases and J 5 bases, leaving 7 bases between the germline ends. The CDR3 spans 11 residues. CDR1 is SGHTA, CDR2 FQGNSA, per germline. The CDR3 loop reads CASESDNEQFF. Here the CDR3 DNA reads TGTGCCAGCGAGAGCGACAATGAGCAGTTCTTC.

This clonotype was picked up a small number of times. The V call is TRBV27, the J call TRBJ2-5; D possibly corresponds to TRBD1 (6 bases). CDR1 MNHEY and CDR2 SMNVEV come from the germline V gene (reference sequence). Trimming took 1 base from V and 4 from J, leaving 10 bases between them. The CDR3 consists of 14 residues. CDR3 DNA sequence: TGTGCCAGCAGTTTATACAGGGATGGAGAGACCCAGTACTTC. This codes for CASSLYRDGETQYF.

The chain combines TRBV11-2 with TRBJ2-3; 10 bases are a match to TRBD1. Trimming cost V 4 bases and J 14 bases; bases outside gene matches: 21. The CDR3 has 17 residues. Germline CDR1 and CDR2: SGHAT and FQNNGV. CDR3 sequence (DNA): TGTGCCAGCAGCTCCCTGACAGGGGGCGCGAAGCACAGATACGCGTATTTT. Translated, it gives CASSSLTGGAKHRYAYF.

V gene TRBV5-5 combines with J gene TRBJ2-5, with 9 nucleotides matching TRBD1. The J call may be faulty, since TRBJ2-7 better matches the DNA end. CDR1 and CDR2 (germline): SGHKS, YYEKEE (reference sequence). The CDR3 runs 13 residues. CDR3 amino acids: CASKRTGAYEQYF. CDR3 DNA sequence: TGTGCCAGCAAAAGGACAGGGGCCTACGAGCAGTACTTC.

The chain employs TRBV6-1 and TRBJ2-7; possibly TRBD1 or TRBD2 for D (5 bases each). Per the germline V gene, CDR1 is MNHNS and CDR2 is SASEGT. The V and J ends lost 1 base and 5 bases respectively, with 12 bases between them. The CDR3 sequence is 14 residues long. Here the CDR3 DNA reads TGTGCCAGCAGTGAAGGCCCAGGGACCAACGAGCAGTACTTC. This translates into CASSEGPGTNEQYF.

This clonotype was counted at least ten times. CDR3 loop: CASSPPGLAGSTRYAYF. CDR3 nucleotide sequence: TGTGCCAGCAGCCCGCCGGGACTAGCGGGATCTACCAGATACGCGTATTTT. The rearrangement links TRBV11-2 to TRBJ2-3; TRBD2 matches at 13 bases. This CDR3 comprises 17 residues. CDR1 and CDR2 from the germline V gene are SGHAT and FQNNGV. V lost 5 bases to trimming and J lost 14 bases; unmatched junction nucleotides: 19.

The chain carries TRBV9 and TRBJ2-7, with D perhaps TRBD2 (5 bases). The CDR3 totals 15 residues. Germline V gene data show CDR1 as SGDLS and CDR2 as YYNGEE. Trimming stripped 0 bases from V and 1 base from J, with 11 bases between. The CDR3 sequence is CASSVGPSWSYEQYF. The CDR3 coding sequence is TGTGCCAGCAGCGTAGGTCCTAGCTGGTCCTACGAGCAGTACTTC.

This clonotype was seen more than once but under ten times. One junction end disagrees with the germline gene, perhaps due to a read error. The gene calls are TRBV7-3 and TRBJ2-7, with unresolved D. With the DNA end fitting TRBJ2-5 better, the J assignment may be wrong. Per the germline V gene, CDR1 is SGHTA and CDR2 is FQGTGA. The CDR3 spans 13 residues. This CDR3 reads CASSLNLGETQYF. In DNA, the CDR3 is TGTGCCAGTAGCTTAAATTTGGGGGAGACCCAGTACTTC.